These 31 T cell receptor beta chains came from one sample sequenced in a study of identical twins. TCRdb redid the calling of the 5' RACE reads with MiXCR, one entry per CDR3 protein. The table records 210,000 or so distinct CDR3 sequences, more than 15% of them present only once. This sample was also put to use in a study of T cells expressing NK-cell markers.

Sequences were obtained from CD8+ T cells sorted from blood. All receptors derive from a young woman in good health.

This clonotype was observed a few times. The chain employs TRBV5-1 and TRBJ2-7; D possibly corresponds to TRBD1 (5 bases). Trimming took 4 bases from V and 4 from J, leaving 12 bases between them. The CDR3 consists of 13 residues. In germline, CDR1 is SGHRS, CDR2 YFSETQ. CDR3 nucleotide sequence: TGCGCCAGCAGCCCCAGGGTGGCGTACGAGCAGTACTTC. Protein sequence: CASSPRVAYEQYF.

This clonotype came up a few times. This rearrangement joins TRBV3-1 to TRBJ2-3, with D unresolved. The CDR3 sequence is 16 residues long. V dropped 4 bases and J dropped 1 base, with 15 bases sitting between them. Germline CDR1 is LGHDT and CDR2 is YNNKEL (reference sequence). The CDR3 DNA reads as TGTGCCAGCAGCCCGCAATTGGGTACACGCACAGATACGCAGTATTTT. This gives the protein CASSPQLGTRTDTQYF.

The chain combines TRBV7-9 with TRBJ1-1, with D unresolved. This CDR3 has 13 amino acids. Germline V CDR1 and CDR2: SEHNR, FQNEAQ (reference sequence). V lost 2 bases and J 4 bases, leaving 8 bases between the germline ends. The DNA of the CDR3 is TGTGCCAGCAGCTTACCTCTAACCACTGAAGCTTTCTTT. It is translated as CASSLPLTTEAFF.

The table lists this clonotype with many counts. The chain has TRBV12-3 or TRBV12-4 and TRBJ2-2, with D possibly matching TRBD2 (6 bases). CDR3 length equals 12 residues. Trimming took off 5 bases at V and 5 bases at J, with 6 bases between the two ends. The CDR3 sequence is CASSSGTGELFF. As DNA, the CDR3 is TGTGCCAGCAGTAGCGGGACCGGGGAGCTGTTTTTT.

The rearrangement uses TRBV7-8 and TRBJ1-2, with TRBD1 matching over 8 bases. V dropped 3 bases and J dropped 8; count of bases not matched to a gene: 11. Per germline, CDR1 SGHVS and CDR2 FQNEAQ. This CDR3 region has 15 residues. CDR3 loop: CASSFTGTGSAGYTF. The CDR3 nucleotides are TGTGCCAGCAGCTTTACCGGGACAGGCTCGGCAGGCTACACCTTC.

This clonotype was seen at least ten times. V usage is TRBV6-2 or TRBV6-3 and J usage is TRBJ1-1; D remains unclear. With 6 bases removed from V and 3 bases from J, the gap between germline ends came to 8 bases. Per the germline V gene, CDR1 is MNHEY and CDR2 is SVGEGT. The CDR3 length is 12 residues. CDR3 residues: CASSHQYTEAFF. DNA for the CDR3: TGTGCCAGCAGCCACCAGTACACTGAAGCTTTCTTT.

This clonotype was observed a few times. The CDR3 spells CASSFYLRAETTDTQYF. For the CDR3, the DNA is TGCGCCAGCAGCTTCTACCTGAGGGCGGAGACCACAGATACGCAGTATTTT. V usage is TRBV5-1 and J usage is TRBJ2-3, with D perhaps matching TRBD2 (5 bases). From germline, CDR1 is SGHRS and CDR2 YFSETQ. V shed 2 bases and J shed 2 bases, with 18 bases lying between them. This CDR3 comprises 17 residues.

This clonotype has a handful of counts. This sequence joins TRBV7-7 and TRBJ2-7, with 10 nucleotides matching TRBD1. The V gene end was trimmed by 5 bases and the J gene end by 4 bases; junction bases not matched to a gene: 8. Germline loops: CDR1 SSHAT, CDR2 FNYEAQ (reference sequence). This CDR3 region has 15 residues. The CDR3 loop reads CASSNRDRGLYEQYF. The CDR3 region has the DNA TGTGCCAGCAGCAACCGGGACAGGGGATTGTACGAGCAGTACTTC. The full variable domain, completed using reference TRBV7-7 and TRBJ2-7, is GAGVSQSPRYKVTKRGQDVTLRCDPISSHATLYWYQQALGQGPEFLTYFNYEAQPDKSGLPSDRFSAERPEGSISTLTIQRTEQRDSAMYRCASSNRDRGLYEQYFGPGTRLTVT.

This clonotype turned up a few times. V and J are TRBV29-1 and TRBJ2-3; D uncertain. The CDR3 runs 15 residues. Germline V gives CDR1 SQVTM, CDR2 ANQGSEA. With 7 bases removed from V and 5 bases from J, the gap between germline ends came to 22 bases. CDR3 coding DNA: TGCAGCGCCATGTTGGGGTACGGGTTTTTAGATACGCAGTATTTT. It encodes CSAMLGYGFLDTQYF.

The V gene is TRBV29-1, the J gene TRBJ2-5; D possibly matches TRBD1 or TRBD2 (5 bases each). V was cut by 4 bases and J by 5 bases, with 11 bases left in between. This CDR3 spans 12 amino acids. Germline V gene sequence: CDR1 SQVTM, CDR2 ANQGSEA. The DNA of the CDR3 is TGCAGCGTTGGGCAGGGCGGGGAGACCCAGTACTTC. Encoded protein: CSVGQGGETQYF.

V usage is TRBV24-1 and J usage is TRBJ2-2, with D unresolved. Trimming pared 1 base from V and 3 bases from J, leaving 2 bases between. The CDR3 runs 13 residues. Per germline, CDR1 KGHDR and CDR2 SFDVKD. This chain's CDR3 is CATSDFYTGELFF. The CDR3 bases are TGTGCCACCAGTGATTTTTACACCGGGGAGCTGTTTTTT.

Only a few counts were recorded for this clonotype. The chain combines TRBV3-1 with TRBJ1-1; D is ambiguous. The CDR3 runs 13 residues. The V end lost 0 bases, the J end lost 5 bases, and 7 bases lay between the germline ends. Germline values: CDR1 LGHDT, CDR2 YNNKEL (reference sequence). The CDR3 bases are TGTGCCAGCAGCCAAGAAAGGTGGACTGAAGCTTTCTTT. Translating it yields CASSQERWTEAFF.

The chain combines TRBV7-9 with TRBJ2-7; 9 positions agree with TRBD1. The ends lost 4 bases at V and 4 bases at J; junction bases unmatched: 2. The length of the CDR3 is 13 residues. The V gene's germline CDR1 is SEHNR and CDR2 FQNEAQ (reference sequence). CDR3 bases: TGTGCCAGCAGCTCACAGGGGGCTTACGAGCAGTACTTC. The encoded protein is CASSSQGAYEQYF.

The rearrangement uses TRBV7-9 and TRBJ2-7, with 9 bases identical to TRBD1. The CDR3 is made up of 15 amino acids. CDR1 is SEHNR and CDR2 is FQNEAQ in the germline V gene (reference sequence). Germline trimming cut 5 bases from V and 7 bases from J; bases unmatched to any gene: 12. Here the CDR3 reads CASSPPGQGWEEQYF. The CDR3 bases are TGTGCCAGCAGCCCCCCGGGACAGGGATGGGAGGAGCAGTACTTC. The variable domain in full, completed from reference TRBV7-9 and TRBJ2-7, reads DTGVSQNPRHKITKRGQNVTFRCDPISEHNRLYWYRQTLGQGPEFLTYFQNEAQLEKSRLLSDRFSAERPKGSFSTLEIQRTEQGDSAMYLCASSPPGQGWEEQYFGPGTRLTVT.

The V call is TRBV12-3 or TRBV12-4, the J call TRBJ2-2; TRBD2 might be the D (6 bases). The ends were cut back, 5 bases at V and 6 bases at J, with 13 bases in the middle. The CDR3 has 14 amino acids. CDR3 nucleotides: TGTGCCAGCAGTGAGAACGGGGGTTCCGGGGAGCTGTTTTTT. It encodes CASSENGGSGELFF.

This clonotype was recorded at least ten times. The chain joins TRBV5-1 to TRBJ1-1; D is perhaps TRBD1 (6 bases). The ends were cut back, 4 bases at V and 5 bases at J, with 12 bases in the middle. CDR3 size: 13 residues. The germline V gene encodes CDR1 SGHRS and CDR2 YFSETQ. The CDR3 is CASSGGRGTEAFF. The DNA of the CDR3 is TGCGCCAGCAGCGGGGGGAGGGGGACTGAAGCTTTCTTT. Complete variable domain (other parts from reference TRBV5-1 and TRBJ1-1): KAGVTQTPRYLIKTRGQQVTLSCSPISGHRSVSWYQQTPGQGLQFLFEYFSETQRNKGNFPGRFSGRQFSNSRSEMNVSTLELGDSALYLCASSGGRGTEAFFGQGTRLTVV.

Written as DNA, the CDR3 is TGTGCCAGCTGGGTGGGGGCCAACGTCCTGACTTTC. Amino acid sequence: CASWVGANVLTF. The gene calls are TRBV6-6 and TRBJ2-6, with D unresolved. Germline assignment: CDR1 MNHNY and CDR2 SVGAGI (reference sequence). There are 12 residues in the CDR3. With 8 bases removed from V and 4 bases from J, the gap between germline ends came to 6 bases.

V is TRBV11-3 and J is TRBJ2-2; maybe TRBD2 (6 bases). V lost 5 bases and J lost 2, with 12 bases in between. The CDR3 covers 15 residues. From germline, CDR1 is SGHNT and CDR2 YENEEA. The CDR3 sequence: CASSPYGTNTGELFF. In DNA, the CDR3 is TGTGCCAGCAGCCCGTATGGGACTAACACCGGGGAGCTGTTTTTT.

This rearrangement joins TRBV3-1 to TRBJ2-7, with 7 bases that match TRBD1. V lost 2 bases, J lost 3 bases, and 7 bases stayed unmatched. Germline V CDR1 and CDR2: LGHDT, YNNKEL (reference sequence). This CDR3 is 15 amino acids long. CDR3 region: CASSQWDSPFYEQYF. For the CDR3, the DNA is TGTGCCAGCAGCCAATGGGACAGTCCTTTCTACGAGCAGTACTTC.

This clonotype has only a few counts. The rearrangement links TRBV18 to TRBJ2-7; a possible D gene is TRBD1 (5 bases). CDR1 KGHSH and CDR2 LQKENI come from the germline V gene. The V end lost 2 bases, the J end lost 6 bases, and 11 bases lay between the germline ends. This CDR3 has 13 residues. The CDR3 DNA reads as TGTGCCAGCTCACCAAAGACAGCCCTCGAGCAGTACTTC. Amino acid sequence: CASSPKTALEQYF.

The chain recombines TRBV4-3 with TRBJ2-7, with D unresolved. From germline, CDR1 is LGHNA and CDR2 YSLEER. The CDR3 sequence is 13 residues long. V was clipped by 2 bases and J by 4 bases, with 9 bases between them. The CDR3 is CASSQSQGYEQYF. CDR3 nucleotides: TGCGCCAGCAGCCAATCTCAAGGTTACGAGCAGTACTTC.

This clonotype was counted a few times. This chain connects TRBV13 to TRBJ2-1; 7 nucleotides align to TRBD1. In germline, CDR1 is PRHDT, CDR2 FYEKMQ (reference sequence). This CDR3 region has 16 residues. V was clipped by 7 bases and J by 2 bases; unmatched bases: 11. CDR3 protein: CASTYLQGSTYNEQFF. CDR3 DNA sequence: TGTGCCAGCACCTATCTACAGGGGAGCACCTACAATGAGCAGTTCTTC.

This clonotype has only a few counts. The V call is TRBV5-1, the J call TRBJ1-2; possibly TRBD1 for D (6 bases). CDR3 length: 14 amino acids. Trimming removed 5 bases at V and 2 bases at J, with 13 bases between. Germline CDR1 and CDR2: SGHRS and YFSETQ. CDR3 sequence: CASRTWDTNYGYTF. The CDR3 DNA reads TGCGCCAGCAGGACATGGGACACCAACTATGGCTACACCTTC.

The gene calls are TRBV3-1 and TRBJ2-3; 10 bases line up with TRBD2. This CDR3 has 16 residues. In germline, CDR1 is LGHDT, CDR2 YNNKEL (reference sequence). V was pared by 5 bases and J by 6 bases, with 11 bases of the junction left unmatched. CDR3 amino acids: CASSFRTSGVDDTQYF. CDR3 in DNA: TGTGCCAGCAGCTTTAGGACTAGCGGAGTTGACGATACGCAGTATTTT.

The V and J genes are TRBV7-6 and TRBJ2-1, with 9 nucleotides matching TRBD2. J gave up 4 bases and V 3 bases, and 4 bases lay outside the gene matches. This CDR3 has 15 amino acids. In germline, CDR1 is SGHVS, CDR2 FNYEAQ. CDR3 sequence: CASSFLAGKYNEQFF. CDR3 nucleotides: TGTGCCAGCAGCTTTCTAGCGGGAAAATACAATGAGCAGTTCTTC.

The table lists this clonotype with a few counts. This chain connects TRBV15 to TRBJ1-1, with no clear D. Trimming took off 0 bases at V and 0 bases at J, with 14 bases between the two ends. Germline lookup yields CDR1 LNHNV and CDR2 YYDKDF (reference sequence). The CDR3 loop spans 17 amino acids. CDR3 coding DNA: TGTGCCACCAGCAGAGACAGCTCGGTGTGGGTGAACACTGAAGCTTTCTTT. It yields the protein CATSRDSSVWVNTEAFF.

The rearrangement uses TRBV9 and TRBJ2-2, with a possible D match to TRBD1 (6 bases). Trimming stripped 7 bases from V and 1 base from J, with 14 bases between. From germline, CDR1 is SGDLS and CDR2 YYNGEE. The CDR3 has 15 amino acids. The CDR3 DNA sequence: TGTGCCAGCCAGGGACAAGGGCAGAACACCGGGGAGCTGTTTTTT. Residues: CASQGQGQNTGELFF. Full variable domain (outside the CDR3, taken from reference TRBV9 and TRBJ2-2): DSGVTQTPKHLITATGQRVTLRCSPRSGDLSVYWYQQSLDQGLQFLIQYYNGEERAKGNILERFSAQQFPDLHSELNLSSLELGDSALYFCASQGQGQNTGELFFGEGSRLTVL.

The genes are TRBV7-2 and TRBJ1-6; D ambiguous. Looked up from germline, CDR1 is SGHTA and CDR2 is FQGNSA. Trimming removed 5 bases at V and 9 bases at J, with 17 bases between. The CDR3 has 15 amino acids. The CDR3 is CASSPTVRVGSPLHF. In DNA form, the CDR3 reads TGTGCCAGCAGCCCGACGGTCCGTGTGGGTTCACCCCTCCACTTT.

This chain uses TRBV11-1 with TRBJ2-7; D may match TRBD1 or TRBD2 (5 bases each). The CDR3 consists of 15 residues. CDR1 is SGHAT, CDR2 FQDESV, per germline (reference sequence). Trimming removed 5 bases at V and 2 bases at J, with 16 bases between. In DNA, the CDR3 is TGTGCCAGCAGCCCTCGAGGGGCGCGGGCCTACGAGCAGTACTTC. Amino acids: CASSPRGARAYEQYF.

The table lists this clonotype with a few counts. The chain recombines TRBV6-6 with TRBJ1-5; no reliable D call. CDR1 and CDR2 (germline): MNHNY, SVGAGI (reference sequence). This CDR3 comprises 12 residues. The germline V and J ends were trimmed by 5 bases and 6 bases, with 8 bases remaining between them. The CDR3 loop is CASSIGSQPQHF. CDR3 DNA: TGTGCCAGCAGTATTGGTTCTCAGCCCCAGCATTTT.

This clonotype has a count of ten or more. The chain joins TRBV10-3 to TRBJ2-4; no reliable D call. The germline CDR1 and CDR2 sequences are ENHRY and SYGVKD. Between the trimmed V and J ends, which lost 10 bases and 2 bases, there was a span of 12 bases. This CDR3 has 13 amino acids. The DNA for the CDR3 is TGTGCCAACCTGGACGAGTCCAAAAACATTCAGTACTTC. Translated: CANLDESKNIQYF.